This TCR beta chain was retrieved from a study of T cell repertoires in cytomegalovirus infection (dated by TCRdb to about 2019). Background for the entire study: Recently identified HLA-C-restricted CMV epitopes, whose presentation resists viral immunomodulation, were targeted by peptide stimulations together with well-studied HLA-B-restricted epitopes. The HLA type of each donor mattered for the analysis, because public TCR beta signatures pointed to carriage of CMV infection along with the matching HLA type. Results the study describes overall, beyond this receptor: Cumulative frequency of public TCR beta family members discriminated carriers of CMV infection plus the relevant HLA type in this cohort and an independent roughly 340-donor cohort. The ex vivo response was dominated by HLA-C-restricted CMV-specific TCR beta clonotypes, which also provided the single most frequent clonotype in two of eight donors.

Only a few counts were recorded for this clonotype. Its binding antigen is unknown. No quality values exist for individual bases; no much larger clone is one base distant. The sample's treatment or condition label, in plain terms: in vitro stimulation with specific CMV peptide epitopes to enrich CMV-specific T cells. Sequencing was performed on an Illumina HiSeq 1500. The public sequencing data were trimmed at Q25 with fastp and processed into clonotypes with MiXCR by TCRdb, which kept only in-frame beta chains. When rows share a CDR3 protein, they turn into one entry using the most common DNA and genes. Within this sample are about 920,000 distinct CDR3 sequences, with around 29% of them counted one time only. The ten largest clones capture around 15% of the sample. A distance of 15 bases separates the germline ends of V and J, which lose 1 base and 5 bases respectively. The CDR3, from cysteine to phenylalanine, totals 17 residues. Just the 51-base CDR3 DNA is kept, in frame starting at base 1. The germline V gene (reference sequence) provides CDR1 PRHDT and CDR2 FYEKMQ.

The chain couples TRBV13 to TRBJ1-6; confidence is insufficient to name the D gene. This receptor was obtained from a human donor in good health (CMV status not recorded). Some clones in this sample may be carry-over from other donors' samples. Sequencing used cultured CD8+ T cells from PBMCs, obtained from culture after CMV antigen stimulation. The CDR3 reads as follows: CASSLVGGRYNNSPLHF. The nucleotide sequence is TGTGCCAGCAGCTTAGTTGGAGGGCGGTACAATAATTCACCCCTCCACTTT.